Below are 19 T cell receptor beta chains sequenced from a single sample in a study of identical twins' blood T cells. TCRdb reprocessed the 5' RACE reads with MiXCR, giving one entry per CDR3 protein. Of roughly 380,000 distinct CDR3 sequences listed, more than 25% were seen once; the top ten hold about 6%. Sequencing used PBMCs. The receptors were gathered from a woman aged 18-49 years in good health.

This clonotype was seen only a few times. The V call is TRBV5-6, the J call TRBJ1-3; D remains unclear. The CDR3 runs to 17 residues. V lost 1 base, J lost 0 bases, and 14 bases lay in between. Germline CDR1 reads SGHDT; CDR2 reads YYEEEE. The CDR3 is CASSLPRTPLSGNTIYF. The CDR3 nucleotides read TGTGCCAGCAGCTTGCCGAGGACGCCTCTCTCTGGAAACACCATATATTTT.

The chain uses TRBV5-5 and TRBJ1-1, with a tentative D call TRBD1 (5 bases). Germline V gene lookup returns CDR1 SGHKS and CDR2 YYEKEE (reference sequence). V was clipped by 1 base and J by 0 bases, with 10 bases between them. This CDR3 comprises 15 residues. In DNA form, the CDR3 reads TGTGCCAGCAGCTTGACAGGTGTGATGAACACTGAAGCTTTCTTT. Translated: CASSLTGVMNTEAFF.

This clonotype came up a few times. The J gene is TRBJ1-2, the V gene TRBV4-1; no definite D call. Trimming cost V 0 bases and J 4 bases, with 6 bases left between them. Germline V CDR1 and CDR2: MGHRA, YSYEKL. The CDR3 is made up of 13 amino acids. CDR3 sequence (DNA): TGCGCCAGCAGCCAAGAACTCCGCTATGGCTACACCTTC. Translating it yields CASSQELRYGYTF.

V gene TRBV20-1 combines with J gene TRBJ1-1; D perhaps matches TRBD1 (6 bases). CDR3 length equals 14 residues. The germline V and J ends were trimmed by 3 bases and 1 base, with 12 bases remaining between them. Looked up from germline, CDR1 is DFQATT and CDR2 is SNEGSKA (reference sequence). Written as DNA, the CDR3 is TGCAGTGCTAGGGCCCCGGGGGCGAACACTGAAGCTTTCTTT. Amino acids: CSARAPGANTEAFF.

In this sample, this clonotype turned up a few times. The chain couples TRBV7-2 to TRBJ1-3; the D gene is possibly TRBD1 (6 bases). The germline V gene encodes CDR1 SGHTA and CDR2 FQGNSA. V lost 0 bases and J 0 bases, leaving 12 bases between the germline ends. CDR3 size: 17 residues. Here the CDR3 reads CASSLAGTPVSGNTIYF. The DNA for the CDR3 is TGTGCCAGCAGCTTAGCCGGGACACCGGTCTCTGGAAACACCATATATTTT.

The J gene is TRBJ1-3, the V gene TRBV10-3, with 7 bases fitting TRBD1. The CDR3 has 16 residues. J lost 2 bases, V lost 6 bases, and 10 bases had no gene match. Germline V CDR1 and CDR2: ENHRY, SYGVKD. Here the CDR3 reads CAISNRDSLTGNTIYF. CDR3 sequence (DNA): TGTGCCATCAGCAACCGGGACAGTCTAACTGGAAACACCATATATTTT.

CDR3 sequence reads: CASSDDREGNEAFF. In DNA form, the CDR3 reads TGTGCCAGCAGTGATGATAGAGAAGGGAATGAAGCTTTCTTT. The V and J genes are TRBV2 and TRBJ1-1, with D unclear. Germline V gene data show CDR1 as SNHLY and CDR2 as FYNNEI. This CDR3 has 14 amino acids. V shed 3 bases and J shed 7 bases, with 15 bases lying between them. The full variable domain, its missing parts supplied by reference TRBV2 and TRBJ1-1, is EPEVTQTPSHQVTQMGQEVILRCVPISNHLYFYWYRQILGQKVEFLVSFYNNEISEKSEIFDDQFSVERPDGSNFTLKIRSTKLEDSAMYFCASSDDREGNEAFFGQGTRLTVV.

The chain employs TRBV7-9 and TRBJ2-1, with TRBD2 identical over 8 bases. The CDR3 consists of 14 residues. CDR1 SEHNR and CDR2 FQNEAQ come from the germline V gene (reference sequence). Trimming cost V 3 bases and J 6 bases; bases outside gene matches: 4. In DNA, the CDR3 is TGTGCCAGCAGCTTTGGGACTAGTTCCAATGAGCAGTTCTTC. It encodes CASSFGTSSNEQFF.

The V call is TRBV19, the J call TRBJ1-4; 7 bases are a match to TRBD1. CDR3 length equals 16 residues. The trim removed 7 bases at V and 5 bases at J, leaving 13 bases unmatched. The germline V gene has CDR1 LNHDA and CDR2 SQIVND (reference sequence). The DNA of the CDR3 is TGTGCCAGTACCTCTAGGAGGGGGCCCGTAAATGAAAAACTGTTTTTT. It translates to CASTSRRGPVNEKLFF.

This clonotype was picked up a small number of times. This rearrangement joins TRBV29-1 to TRBJ1-2; D is unresolved. The V and J ends lost 3 bases and 2 bases respectively, with 4 bases between them. The CDR3 contains 11 residues. Germline assignment: CDR1 SQVTM and CDR2 ANQGSEA. The chain's CDR3 is CSVDLNYGYTF. CDR3 in DNA: TGCAGCGTTGATTTAAACTATGGCTACACCTTC.

In its sample, this clonotype was seen a few times. The CDR3 is CSARVVISTFPNNEQFF. CDR3 sequence (DNA): TGCAGTGCTAGAGTTGTGATTTCGACATTTCCGAACAATGAGCAGTTCTTC. V usage is TRBV20-1 and J usage is TRBJ2-1; D is unresolved. The CDR3 length is 17 residues. V was trimmed by 1 base and J by 5 bases, leaving 21 bases between them. CDR1 is DFQATT, CDR2 SNEGSKA, per germline (reference sequence).

This clonotype came up a few times. The V and J genes are TRBV6-2 or TRBV6-3 and TRBJ1-4; D gene uncertain. V was shortened by 5 bases and J by 7 bases, with 14 bases between the two germline ends. Germline V gene data show CDR1 as MNHEY and CDR2 as SVGEGT. The CDR3 totals 14 residues. The CDR3 DNA reads as TGTGCCAGCAGTATGAATCCGACGGTTGAAAAACTGTTTTTT. Residues: CASSMNPTVEKLFF.

This clonotype was seen a few times. CDR3 protein: CASSLRAGEQETQYF. The CDR3 bases are TGTGCCAGCAGTTTGCGGGCGGGGGAACAAGAGACCCAGTACTTC. J is TRBJ2-5 and V is TRBV12-3 or TRBV12-4; 7 bases fit TRBD2. The CDR3 has 15 residues. V dropped 3 bases and J dropped 2; count of bases not matched to a gene: 6.

This clonotype was detected only a few times. V is TRBV5-6 and J is TRBJ1-5; D is undetermined. The CDR3 has 15 residues. Trimming cost V 0 bases and J 3 bases, with 10 bases left between them. Germline V gives CDR1 SGHDT, CDR2 YYEEEE. This chain's CDR3 is CASSLGYPFNQPQHF. The CDR3 DNA reads TGTGCCAGCAGCTTGGGCTACCCCTTCAATCAGCCCCAGCATTTT.

CDR3 sequence: CASKAGTGDSPLHF. The DNA for the CDR3 is TGTGCCAGTAAGGCCGGGACAGGGGATTCACCCCTCCACTTT. J is TRBJ1-6 and V is TRBV19; 10 nucleotides line up with TRBD1. The ends lost 7 bases at V and 8 bases at J; junction bases unmatched: 5. Germline V CDR1 and CDR2: LNHDA, SQIVND (reference sequence). The CDR3 contains 14 residues.

With regard to this clonotype: A clone one base away is much larger, so this may be a read error. The CDR3 loop is CASSQIGWSGHTF. The CDR3 DNA reads as TGCGCCAGCAGCCAGATAGGGTGGTCTGGCCACACCTTC. This chain links TRBV4-1 with TRBJ1-2; D unresolved. CDR3 size: 13 residues. Germline V gene sequence: CDR1 MGHRA, CDR2 YSYEKL.

The genes are TRBV25-1 and TRBJ2-2; no reliable D call. This CDR3 spans 17 amino acids. With 5 bases removed from V and 0 bases from J, the gap between germline ends came to 16 bases. Per germline, CDR1 MGHDK and CDR2 SYGVNS. The CDR3 DNA sequence: TGTGCCAGCAGTCCCCTAGAGTGGCACACGAACACCGGGGAGCTGTTTTTT. Protein sequence: CASSPLEWHTNTGELFF. Combining the CDR3 with reference TRBV25-1 and TRBJ2-2 gives the whole variable domain EADIYQTPRYLVIGTGKKITLECSQTMGHDKMYWYQQDPGMELHLIHYSYGVNSTEKGDLSSESTVSRIRTEHFPLTLESARPSHTSQYLCASSPLEWHTNTGELFFGEGSRLTVL.

This clonotype was seen more than once but under ten times. The chain employs TRBV9 and TRBJ2-3; D is uncertain. The length of the CDR3 is 16 residues. Per the germline V gene, CDR1 is SGDLS and CDR2 is YYNGEE. V was clipped by 2 bases and J by 4 bases, with 17 bases between them. CDR3 amino acids: CASSVRAAALADTQYF. DNA for the CDR3: TGTGCCAGCAGCGTCCGGGCCGCGGCTCTCGCAGATACGCAGTATTTT.

This clonotype was seen a few times. The chain has TRBV7-2 and TRBJ2-7; the D gene is possibly TRBD2 (6 bases). Germline-derived CDR1 and CDR2 are SGHTA and FQGNSA. The CDR3 contains 14 residues. The V gene lost 3 bases and the J gene lost 1 base, with 10 bases spanning the gap. The CDR3 is CASSFAGSSYEQYF. The CDR3 nucleotides are TGTGCCAGCAGCTTCGCGGGGTCGTCCTACGAGCAGTACTTC.